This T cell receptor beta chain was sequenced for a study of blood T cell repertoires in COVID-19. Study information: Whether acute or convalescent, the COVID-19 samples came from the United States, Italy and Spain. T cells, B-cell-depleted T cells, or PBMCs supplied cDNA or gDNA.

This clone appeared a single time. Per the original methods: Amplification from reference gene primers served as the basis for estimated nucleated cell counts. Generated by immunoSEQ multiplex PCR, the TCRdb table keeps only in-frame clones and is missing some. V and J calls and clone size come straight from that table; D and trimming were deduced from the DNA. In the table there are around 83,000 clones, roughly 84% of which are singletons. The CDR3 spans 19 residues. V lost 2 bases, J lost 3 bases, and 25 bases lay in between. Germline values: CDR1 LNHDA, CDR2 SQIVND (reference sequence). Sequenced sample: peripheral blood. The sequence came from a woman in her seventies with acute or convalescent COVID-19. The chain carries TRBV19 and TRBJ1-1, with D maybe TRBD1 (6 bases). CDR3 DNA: TGTGCCAGTAGTATAAAGGTCATAGGGGGGGGAGGTTGGGACACTGAAGCTTTCTTT. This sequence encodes CASSIKVIGGGGWDTEAFF.